This paragraph covers one T cell receptor beta chain sequence. This sample is part of a study of shared clonotypes between healthy human individuals. Produced via immunoSEQ multiplex PCR; TCRdb's table is partial and in-frame only. The data hold millions of clones, with around nine tenths observed a single time. V lost 7 bases, J lost 5 bases, and 20 bases lay in between. The CDR3 is made up of 15 amino acids. The germline CDR1 and CDR2 sequences are MNHEY and SVGAGI. The gene calls are TRBV6-5 and TRBJ1-1, with D hard to call. The origin of this receptor is a young man in good health. The sample was naive CD4+ T cells sorted from blood. As for subset: CD45RA+ positively selected. DNA for the CDR3: TGTGCCAGCATCCTAACCTCGGGAGGAAGGACTGAAGCTTTCTTT. Translating gives CASILTSGGRTEAFF.